This TCR beta chain derives from a study of cytomegalovirus exposure and HLA in healthy donors. Whole-study context: A subsequent analysis stated that the 95 to 150 validation repertoires were run on the same platform as the approximately 710 first-cohort repertoires. Study results and caveats: Cytomegalovirus status was reportedly diagnosed by the classifier with high specificity and sensitivity. The study listed approximately 160 cytomegalovirus-associated TCR beta chains. Clusters of TCRs from the first cohort tended to co-occur in the 90 to 150 validation repertoires (as a later analysis found).

The assay was immunoSEQ multiplex PCR, and TCRdb's table has in-frame clones only and misses some. The table includes 99,000 or so clones, about 86% detected once. The germline CDR1 and CDR2 sequences are SGHRS and YFSETQ. The CDR3 loop spans 14 amino acids. Unmatched junction bases numbered 8, after V lost 4 bases and J lost 8 bases. As to this clone: Its target is unknown.

Sample: PBMCs. The TCR was taken from a woman younger than 30 in good health and CMV-seropositive. The chain couples TRBV5-1 to TRBJ2-1, with 8 bases identical to TRBD1. CDR3 coding DNA: TGCGCCAGCAGCACCCGACAGGGGTCGGATGAGCAGTTCTTC. It yields the protein CASSTRQGSDEQFF.